This TCR beta chain was identified in a study of identical twins. TCRdb recomputed calls from the 5' RACE reads with MiXCR, one row per CDR3 protein. The data contain some 210,000 distinct CDR3 sequences, 15% of them seen just once; the ten biggest clones take up over 35%. Germline CDR1 is SGDLS and CDR2 is YYNGEE. This CDR3 is built from 16 residues. V gave up 3 bases and J gave up 0 bases, with 13 bases separating them. This sample was also put to use in a study of T cells expressing NK-cell markers. From that report: HCMV seropositivity marked most of the eight sequenced donors; one was seronegative. Clones of NKG2C+ T cells that had expanded were of unclear HCMV specificity.

The chain couples TRBV9 to TRBJ1-3; D is perhaps TRBD1 (5 bases). The specimen was CD8+ T cells sorted from blood. The receptor comes from a woman between 18 and 30 years old in good health. The CDR3 sequence is CASSGAGKGSGNTIYF. The DNA for the CDR3 is TGTGCCAGCAGCGGGGCAGGGAAAGGCTCTGGAAACACCATATATTTT. The whole variable domain, remainder taken from reference TRBV9 and TRBJ1-3, is DSGVTQTPKHLITATGQRVTLRCSPRSGDLSVYWYQQSLDQGLQFLIQYYNGEERAKGNILERFSAQQFPDLHSELNLSSLELGDSALYFCASSGAGKGSGNTIYFGEGSWLTVV.